This T cell receptor beta chain was recorded in a study of OX40 agonist ivuxolimab in advanced cancers. As for the study in general: The drug used for patients, ivuxolimab, was an agonistic anti-OX40 (CD134) antibody.

The CDR3 is 15 residues long. The V segment lost 10 bases and the J segment 3 bases; nucleotides outside the gene matches: 8. The germline V gene encodes CDR1 SGHVS and CDR2 FQNEAQ. Whole-study findings and limits: Clonal expansion from baseline to week 6 occurred in both CD4+ and CD8+ T cells. Low normalized T-cell clonal expansion was also seen in some nonresponders.

The data were produced by immunoSEQ multiplex PCR, yet TCRdb's version contains in-frame clones alone and is incomplete. The sample yields about 79,000 clones, about 92% seen once. Concerning this clone itself: Its antigen is unknown.

The receptor's source is an adult with an advanced solid tumor such as melanoma, head and neck, liver or kidney cancer. The sample here was CD4+ or CD8+ T cells sorted from blood, taken in a trial of the OX40 agonist ivuxolimab. The J gene is TRBJ2-2, the V gene TRBV7-8, with 10 bases that match TRBD1. The CDR3 spells CANAGTGEDTGELFF. The DNA for the CDR3 is TGTGCCAACGCCGGGACAGGGGAGGACACCGGGGAGCTGTTTTTT.